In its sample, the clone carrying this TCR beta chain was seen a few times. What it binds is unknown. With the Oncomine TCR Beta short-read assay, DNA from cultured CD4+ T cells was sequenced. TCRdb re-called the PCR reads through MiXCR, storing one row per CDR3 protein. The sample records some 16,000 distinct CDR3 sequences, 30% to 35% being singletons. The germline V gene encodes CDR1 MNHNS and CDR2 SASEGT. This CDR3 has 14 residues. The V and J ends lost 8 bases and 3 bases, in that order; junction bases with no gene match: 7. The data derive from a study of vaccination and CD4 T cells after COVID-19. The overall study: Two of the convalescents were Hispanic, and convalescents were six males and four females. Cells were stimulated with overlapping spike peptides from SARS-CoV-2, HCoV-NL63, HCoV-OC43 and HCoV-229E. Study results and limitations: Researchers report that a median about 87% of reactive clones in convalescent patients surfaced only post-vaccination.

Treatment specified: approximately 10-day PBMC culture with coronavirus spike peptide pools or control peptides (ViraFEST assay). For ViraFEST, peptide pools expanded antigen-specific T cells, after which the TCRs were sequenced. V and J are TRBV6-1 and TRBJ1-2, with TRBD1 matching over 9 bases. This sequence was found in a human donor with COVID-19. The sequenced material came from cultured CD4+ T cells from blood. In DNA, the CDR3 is TGTGCCAGCGGCCCACAGGGGGCACACTATGGCTACACCTTC. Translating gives CASGPQGAHYGYTF.